The 25 T cell receptor beta chains given below trace back to one sample, sequenced in a study of shared clonotypes between healthy human individuals. Libraries were prepared by immunoSEQ multiplex PCR; TCRdb keeps only in-frame clonotypes and omits some of them. The table lists around 720,000 clones, roughly 72% of them singletons, with more than 1.5% in the top ten. The sample was memory CD4+ T cells sorted from blood. Subset described: CD45RA-negative fraction. These receptors came from a woman aged 25 to 39 in good health.

The chain recombines TRBV4-2 with TRBJ2-2; D may be TRBD2 (6 bases). This CDR3 has 18 amino acids. V lost 1 base and J 7 bases, leaving 22 bases between the germline ends. Germline V gene sequence: CDR1 LGHNA, CDR2 YNFKEQ. The CDR3 is CASSQVAGQGGYGGELFF. The CDR3, as DNA: TGTGCCAGCAGCCAAGTTGCGGGGCAAGGTGGTTACGGCGGGGAGCTGTTTTTT.

The chain is built from TRBV5-1 and TRBJ2-2, with TRBD2 as a possible D gene (5 bases). V lost 4 bases and J 5 bases, leaving 12 bases between the germline ends. CDR1 is SGHRS and CDR2 is YFSETQ in the germline V gene. CDR3 length: 14 amino acids. The CDR3 nucleotides are TGCGCCAGCAGCGGCGGGTGGGAAACCGGGGAGCTGTTTTTT. Its translation: CASSGGWETGELFF.

This clone showed up many times. The V gene is TRBV27, the J gene TRBJ2-7; D is perhaps TRBD1 (6 bases). This CDR3 region has 13 residues. CDR1 MNHEY and CDR2 SMNVEV come from the germline V gene (reference sequence). Trimming cost V 6 bases and J 6 bases, with 15 bases left between them. CDR3 protein: CASSKILQGEQYF. The CDR3 region has the DNA TGTGCCAGCAGCAAGATTCTACAGGGCGAGCAGTACTTC.

Remarks on this clone: This clone may be a read error of a much larger clone one base away. The rearrangement uses TRBV6-5 and TRBJ1-1; maybe TRBD1 (6 bases). The length of the CDR3 is 14 residues. Germline CDR1 and CDR2: MNHEY and SVGAGI. Trimming cost V 6 bases and J 1 base, with 12 bases left between them. CDR3 DNA sequence: TGTGCCAGCAGCCTAGGGGGGAGGAACACTGAAGCTTTCTTT. Its protein product is CASSLGGRNTEAFF.

Turning to this clone: Other DNA sequences in the same sample also yield this CDR3. J is TRBJ1-5 and V is TRBV2; D is unclear. The V gene's germline CDR1 is SNHLY and CDR2 FYNNEI. The CDR3 spans 12 residues. With 2 bases removed from V and 6 bases from J, the gap between germline ends came to 5 bases. This chain's CDR3 is CASSETGQPQHF. DNA for the CDR3: TGTGCCAGCAGTGAAACTGGTCAGCCCCAGCATTTT.

The rearrangement joins TRBV5-1 to TRBJ1-2, with D possibly matching TRBD1 (6 bases). The CDR3 loop spans 15 amino acids. Germline V lookup: CDR1 SGHRS, CDR2 YFSETQ. The ends were cut back, 5 bases at V and 4 bases at J, with 18 bases in the middle. This CDR3 reads CASRPYLGASYGYTF. CDR3 bases: TGCGCCAGCAGACCGTATTTGGGGGCAAGCTATGGCTACACCTTC.

The chain couples TRBV6-5 to TRBJ1-2; 9 nucleotides agree with TRBD1. This CDR3 comprises 15 residues. The V and J ends lost 6 bases and 4 bases, in that order; junction bases with no gene match: 9. The V gene's germline CDR1 is MNHEY and CDR2 SVGAGI. The CDR3 sequence is CASRDQTGGFYGYTF. CDR3 in DNA: TGTGCCAGCAGGGACCAGACAGGGGGTTTCTATGGCTACACCTTC.

This clone came up many times. The rearrangement joins TRBV25-1 to TRBJ2-5; no clear D gene. Trimming stripped 1 base from V and 5 bases from J, with 8 bases between. The CDR3 sequence is 13 residues long. The germline V gene has CDR1 MGHDK and CDR2 SYGVNS. The CDR3 region has the DNA TGTGCCAGCAGTGAATGGGAAAGGGAGACCCAGTACTTC. Protein product: CASSEWERETQYF.

The genes are TRBV28 and TRBJ1-2, with D perhaps TRBD1 (6 bases). Germline assignment: CDR1 MDHEN and CDR2 SYDVKM. This CDR3 has 17 amino acids. Trimming left V 2 bases short and J 2 bases short, with 18 bases between. This chain's CDR3 is CASSLVLVAGDNYGYTF. CDR3 DNA: TGTGCCAGCAGTTTAGTATTAGTGGCAGGGGACAACTATGGCTACACCTTC.

This chain uses TRBV20-1 with TRBJ2-7; 7 bases map to TRBD2. Germline CDR1 and CDR2: DFQATT and SNEGSKA (reference sequence). The CDR3 extends over 11 amino acids. The CDR3 here is CSGLVAYEQYF. In DNA form, the CDR3 reads TGCAGCGGACTAGTTGCCTACGAGCAGTACTTC.

The rearrangement links TRBV29-1 to TRBJ2-5; D is perhaps TRBD1 (5 bases). The germline CDR1 and CDR2 sequences are SQVTM and ANQGSEA. The CDR3 contains 13 residues. V was pared by 4 bases and J by 6 bases, with 15 bases between. CDR3 protein: CSVGSAGLQTQYF. The DNA of the CDR3 is TGCAGCGTTGGGTCCGCAGGGCTGCAGACCCAGTACTTC.

The rearrangement uses TRBV5-4 and TRBJ2-3, with 12 bases that match TRBD2. The CDR3 spans 18 residues. Germline V gives CDR1 SGHNT, CDR2 YYREEE (reference sequence). V was pared by 0 bases and J by 6 bases, with 11 bases of the junction left unmatched. This CDR3 is CASSLGLAGAKTGDTQYF. DNA for the CDR3: TGTGCCAGCAGCTTGGGACTAGCGGGAGCCAAGACGGGGGATACGCAGTATTTT.

The chain couples TRBV6-4 to TRBJ2-3; tentatively, D is TRBD2 (6 bases). Germline values: CDR1 MRHNA, CDR2 SNTAGT. The CDR3 runs to 16 residues. The germline V and J ends were trimmed by 5 bases and 2 bases, with 17 bases remaining between them. The DNA for the CDR3 is TGTGCCAGCAGTCAAAAGGGCGGGGACCCCACAGATACGCAGTATTTT. Its translation: CASSQKGGDPTDTQYF.

About this clone: A far larger clone is only one base removed, so a read error is likely. Distinct nucleotide sequences in the sample also encode this CDR3. The gene calls are TRBV5-1 and TRBJ2-1, with a tentative D call TRBD1 (5 bases). Germline V lookup: CDR1 SGHRS, CDR2 YFSETQ. V lost 4 bases and J 0 bases, leaving 11 bases between the germline ends. The CDR3 is made up of 15 amino acids. DNA for the CDR3: TGCGCCAGCAGCGCCGACAGTAGCTCCTACAATGAGCAGTTCTTC. Its protein product is CASSADSSSYNEQFF.

The sample holds one count of this clone. This chain uses TRBV28 with TRBJ1-2; D is undetermined. The CDR3 is made up of 14 amino acids. The germline V gene has CDR1 MDHEN and CDR2 SYDVKM. V shed 7 bases and J shed 0 bases, with 12 bases lying between them. The CDR3 sequence is CASTEILANYGYTF. In DNA form, the CDR3 reads TGTGCCAGCACCGAGATATTGGCTAACTATGGCTACACCTTC.

This clone was detected only once. The V gene is TRBV15, the J gene TRBJ2-1, with 10 bases identical to TRBD2. The CDR3 loop spans 16 amino acids. Trimming took 1 base from V and 5 from J; bases not matched to a gene: 5. CDR1 and CDR2 (germline): LNHNV, YYDKDF (reference sequence). CDR3 sequence reads: CATSRGAAGGDNEQFF. For the CDR3, the DNA is TGTGCCACCAGCAGAGGTGCAGCGGGAGGGGACAATGAGCAGTTCTTC.

This clone was detected only a few times. The same CDR3 is also encoded by other DNA sequences in this sample. This chain joins TRBV20-1 and TRBJ1-1; D unresolved. The length of the CDR3 is 8 residues. Germline V gives CDR1 DFQATT, CDR2 SNEGSKA (reference sequence). Trimming removed 6 bases at V and 11 bases at J, with 7 bases between. The CDR3 loop is CSAREAFF. CDR3 in DNA: TGCAGTGCGAGGGAGGCTTTCTTT.

A single count supports this clone. The rearrangement uses TRBV2 and TRBJ2-1, with D uncertain. Trimming pared 2 bases from V and 0 bases from J, leaving 11 bases between. Germline-derived CDR1 and CDR2 are SNHLY and FYNNEI. This CDR3 has 16 amino acids. The CDR3 spells CASSENGLSSYNEQFF. The CDR3 nucleotides read TGTGCCAGCAGTGAAAACGGTTTAAGCTCCTACAATGAGCAGTTCTTC.

In DNA, the CDR3 is TGCGCCAGCACCATGAGGGGGACCTCCTACGAGCAGTACTTC. Its translation: CASTMRGTSYEQYF. V and J are TRBV10-2 and TRBJ2-7; weak D call: TRBD1 (6 bases). The CDR3 sequence is 14 residues long. Germline V gives CDR1 WSHSY, CDR2 SAAADI. The V end was cut by 7 bases, the J end by 0 bases, with 13 bases between.

This chain joins TRBV2 and TRBJ1-5, with a weak D call TRBD1 (5 bases). This CDR3 has 15 amino acids. The V gene's germline CDR1 is SNHLY and CDR2 FYNNEI. V shed 6 bases and J shed 0 bases, with 12 bases lying between them. This chain's CDR3 is CASRENRNSNQPQHF. CDR3 coding DNA: TGTGCCAGCAGGGAAAACAGGAATAGCAATCAGCCCCAGCATTTT.

This chain connects TRBV28 to TRBJ1-2; D remains ambiguous. The germline V and J ends were trimmed by 5 bases and 8 bases, with 15 bases remaining between them. Germline V gene lookup returns CDR1 MDHEN and CDR2 SYDVKM. The CDR3 totals 13 residues. The CDR3 nucleotides are TGTGCCAGCAGTCCCCGGGTGGGAACCGGCTACACCTTC. Protein product: CASSPRVGTGYTF.

The chain recombines TRBV5-1 with TRBJ1-1, with D possibly TRBD1 on 5 matching bases. The CDR3 runs 18 residues. V was cut by 4 bases and J by 5 bases, with 27 bases left in between. Looked up from germline, CDR1 is SGHRS and CDR2 is YFSETQ. CDR3 sequence (DNA): TGCGCCAGCAGCCCCGGACCGGGCCGGGACCCCACTTGGACTGAAGCTTTCTTT. Its translation: CASSPGPGRDPTWTEAFF.

This clone appeared a single time. V and J are TRBV5-1 and TRBJ2-7; TRBD1 agrees at 9 bases. V lost 3 bases, J lost 0 bases, and 1 base stayed unmatched. The germline V gene has CDR1 SGHRS and CDR2 YFSETQ. CDR3 length: 14 residues. The CDR3 DNA reads as TGCGCCAGCAGCTGGGGACAGGGCTCCTACGAGCAGTACTTC. Residues: CASSWGQGSYEQYF.

The V call is TRBV6-1, the J call TRBJ1-5, with D tentatively TRBD1 (6 bases). Germline CDR1 is MNHNS and CDR2 is SASEGT. V lost 6 bases, J lost 2 bases, and 8 bases lay in between. The CDR3 has 13 residues. The CDR3 DNA reads TGTGCCAGCAGGAGACAGGGCAATCAGCCCCAGCATTTT. It translates to CASRRQGNQPQHF.

The gene calls are TRBV5-6 and TRBJ2-1; TRBD1 might be the D (6 bases). The CDR3 is 13 residues long. Germline V gives CDR1 SGHDT, CDR2 YYEEEE. Trimming removed 2 bases from V and 7 bases from J, with 10 bases in between. The CDR3 region is CASSFGTLNEQFF. The CDR3 bases are TGTGCCAGCAGCTTTGGGACATTAAATGAGCAGTTCTTC.